This TCR beta chain originates from a study of identical twins. Study-wide points: Modeled out-of-frame TCR alpha sharing in monozygotic twins fell below observed levels. Twin-shared out-of-frame alpha sequences were enriched for low generation probability.

TCRdb processed the 5' RACE reads anew with MiXCR; each CDR3 protein has one entry. Of about 240,000 distinct CDR3 sequences listed, roughly an eighth are singletons. This clonotype turned up a few times. Its target is unknown. These data are also associated with another study on yellow fever vaccine responses in identical twins.

The origin of this receptor is a woman aged 18-29 years in good health. Sequenced input: memory (CD45RO+) T cells sorted from blood.

CDR3 nucleotide sequence: TGTGCCAGCACACCCACCGGACGTTCCAAAAACATTCAGTACTTC. Translation: CASTPTGRSKNIQYF. The chain carries TRBV6-1 and TRBJ2-4; D is ambiguous. CDR3 length equals 15 residues. CDR1 is MNHNS and CDR2 is SASEGT in the germline V gene. Trimming cost V 7 bases and J 2 bases, with 15 bases left between them.